This T cell receptor (beta chain) was obtained from a study of blood T cell repertoires in COVID-19. As for the study in general: Whether acute or convalescent, the COVID-19 samples came from the United States, Italy and Spain.

This CDR3 has 15 residues. V shed 8 bases and J 5 bases; nucleotides not matched to a gene: 8. Germline loops: CDR1 MNHEY, CDR2 SVGAGI. Followed over time, Seattle patients had been enrolled while infection was active. Sequenced by immunoSEQ multiplex PCR; TCRdb stores in-frame clones only, minus some. The data contain about 160,000 clones, about 85% of them seen just once; the ten biggest clones take up about 5.8%. This receptor was taken from a woman aged 50 to 60 with COVID-19, enrolled during active disease. The sequenced sample was peripheral blood. The V and J genes are TRBV6-5 and TRBJ2-1; 11 positions match TRBD2. The CDR3 coding sequence is TGTGCCAGCCGCCCGACTAGCGGGGTTAACAATGAGCAGTTCTTC. This translates into CASRPTSGVNNEQFF.